This TCR beta chain was recorded in a study of technical replicates of blood from a few donors. Here immunoSEQ multiplex PCR was the method, and the copy in TCRdb shows in-frame clones only, minus some. The sample comprises some 74,000 clones, under 98% of which are singletons, and approximately 0.28% rests with the top ten. Germline V gene sequence: CDR1 SGHTA, CDR2 FQGTGA. The trim removed 5 bases at V and 2 bases at J, leaving 8 bases unmatched. The CDR3 length is 15 residues. The V gene is TRBV7-3, the J gene TRBJ1-2; 7 nucleotides align to TRBD1. Sequences were obtained from T cells isolated from PBMCs. This receptor was identified in a human donor in good health. The CDR3: CASSVTGYDNYGYTF. CDR3 DNA sequence: TGTGCCAGCAGCGTGACAGGGTACGACAACTATGGCTACACCTTC.